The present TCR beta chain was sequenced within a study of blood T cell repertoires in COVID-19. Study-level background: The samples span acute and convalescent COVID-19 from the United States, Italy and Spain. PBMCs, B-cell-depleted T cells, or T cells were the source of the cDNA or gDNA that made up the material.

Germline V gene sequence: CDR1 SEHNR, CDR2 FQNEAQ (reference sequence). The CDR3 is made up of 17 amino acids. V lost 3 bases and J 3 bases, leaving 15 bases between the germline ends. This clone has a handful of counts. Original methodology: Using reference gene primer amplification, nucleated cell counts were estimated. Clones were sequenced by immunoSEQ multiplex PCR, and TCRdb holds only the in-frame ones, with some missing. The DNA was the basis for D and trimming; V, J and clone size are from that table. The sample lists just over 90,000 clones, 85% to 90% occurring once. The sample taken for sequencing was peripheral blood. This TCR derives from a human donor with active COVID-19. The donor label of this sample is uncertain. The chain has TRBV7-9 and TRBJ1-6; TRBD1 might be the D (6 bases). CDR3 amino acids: CASSFFRQAHYNSPLHF. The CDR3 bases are TGTGCCAGCAGCTTTTTTCGACAGGCGCACTATAATTCACCCCTCCACTTT.